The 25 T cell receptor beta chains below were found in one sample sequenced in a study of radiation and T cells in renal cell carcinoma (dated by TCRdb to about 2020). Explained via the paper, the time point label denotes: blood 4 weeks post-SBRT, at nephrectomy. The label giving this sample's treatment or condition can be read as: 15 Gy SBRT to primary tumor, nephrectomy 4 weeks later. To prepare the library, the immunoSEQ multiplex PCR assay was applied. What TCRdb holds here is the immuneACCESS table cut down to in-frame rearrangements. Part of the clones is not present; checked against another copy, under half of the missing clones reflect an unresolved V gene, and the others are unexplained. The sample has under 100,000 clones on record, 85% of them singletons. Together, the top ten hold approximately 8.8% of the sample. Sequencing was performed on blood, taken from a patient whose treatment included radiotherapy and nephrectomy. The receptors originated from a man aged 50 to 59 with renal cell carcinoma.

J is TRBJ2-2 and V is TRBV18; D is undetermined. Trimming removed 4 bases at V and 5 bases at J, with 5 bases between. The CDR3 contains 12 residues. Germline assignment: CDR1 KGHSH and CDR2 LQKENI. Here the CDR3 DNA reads TGTGCCAGCTCACGAGTGACCGGGGAGCTGTTTTTT. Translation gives CASSRVTGELFF.

The CDR3 protein is CASSQSALRDREYEQYF. In nucleotides, the CDR3 is TGCGCCAGCAGCCAGTCGGCCCTCCGGGACAGGGAATACGAGCAGTACTTC. The chain carries TRBV4-1 and TRBJ2-7; 9 bases are a match to TRBD1. Germline V gene data show CDR1 as MGHRA and CDR2 as YSYEKL. V lost 3 bases, J lost 4 bases, and 13 bases stayed unmatched. CDR3 size: 17 residues.

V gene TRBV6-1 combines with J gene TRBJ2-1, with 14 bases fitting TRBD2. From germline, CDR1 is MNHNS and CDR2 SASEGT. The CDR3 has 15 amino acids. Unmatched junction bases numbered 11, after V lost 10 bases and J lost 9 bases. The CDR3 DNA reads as TGTGCCACGTCGGGACTAGCGGGAGACCGCGCTGAGCAGTTCTTC. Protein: CATSGLAGDRAEQFF.

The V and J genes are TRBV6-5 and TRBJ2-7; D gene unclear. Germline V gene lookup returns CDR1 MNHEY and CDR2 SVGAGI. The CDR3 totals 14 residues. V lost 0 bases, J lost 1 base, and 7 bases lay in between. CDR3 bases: TGTGCCAGCAGTTACTCGGGCGGTTCCTACGAGCAGTACTTC. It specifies CASSYSGGSYEQYF.

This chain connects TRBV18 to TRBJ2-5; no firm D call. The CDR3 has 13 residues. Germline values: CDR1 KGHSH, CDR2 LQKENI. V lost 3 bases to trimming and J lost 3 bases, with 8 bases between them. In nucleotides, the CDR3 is TGTGCCAGCTCACCGAGGCTGGAAGAGACCCAGTACTTC. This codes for CASSPRLEETQYF.

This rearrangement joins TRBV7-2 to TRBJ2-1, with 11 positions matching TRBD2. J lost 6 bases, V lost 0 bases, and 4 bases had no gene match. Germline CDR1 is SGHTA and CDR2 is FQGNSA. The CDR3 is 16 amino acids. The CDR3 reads CASSLALAGGANEQFF. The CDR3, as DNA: TGTGCCAGCAGCTTAGCATTAGCGGGAGGGGCCAATGAGCAGTTCTTC.

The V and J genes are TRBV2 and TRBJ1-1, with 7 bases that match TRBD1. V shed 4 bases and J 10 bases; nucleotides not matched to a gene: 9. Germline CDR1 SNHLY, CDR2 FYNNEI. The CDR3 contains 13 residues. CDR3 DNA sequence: TGTGCCAGCAGTGCGGGGTTAGACAGGGCAGCTTTCTTT. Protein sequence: CASSAGLDRAAFF. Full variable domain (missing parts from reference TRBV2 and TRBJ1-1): EPEVTQTPSHQVTQMGQEVILRCVPISNHLYFYWYRQILGQKVEFLVSFYNNEISEKSEIFDDQFSVERPDGSNFTLKIRSTKLEDSAMYFCASSAGLDRAAFFGQGTRLTVV.

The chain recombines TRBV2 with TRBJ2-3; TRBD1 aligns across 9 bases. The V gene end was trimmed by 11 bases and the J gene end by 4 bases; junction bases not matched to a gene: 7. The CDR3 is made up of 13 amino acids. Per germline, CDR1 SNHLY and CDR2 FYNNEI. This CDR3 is CAGGTGTADTQYF. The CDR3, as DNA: TGTGCCGGGGGGACAGGGACAGCAGATACGCAGTATTTT.

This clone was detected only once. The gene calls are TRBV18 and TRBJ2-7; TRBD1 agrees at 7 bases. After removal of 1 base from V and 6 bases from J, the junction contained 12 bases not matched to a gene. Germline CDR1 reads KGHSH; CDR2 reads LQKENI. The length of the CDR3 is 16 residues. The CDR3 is CASSPQDGTDFAEQYF. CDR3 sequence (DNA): TGTGCCAGCTCACCACAAGACGGGACAGACTTTGCCGAGCAGTACTTC.

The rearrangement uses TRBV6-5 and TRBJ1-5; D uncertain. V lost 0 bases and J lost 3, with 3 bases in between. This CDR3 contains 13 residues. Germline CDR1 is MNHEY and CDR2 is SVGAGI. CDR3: CASSYSYNQPQHF. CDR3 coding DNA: TGTGCCAGCAGTTACTCGTACAATCAGCCCCAGCATTTT.

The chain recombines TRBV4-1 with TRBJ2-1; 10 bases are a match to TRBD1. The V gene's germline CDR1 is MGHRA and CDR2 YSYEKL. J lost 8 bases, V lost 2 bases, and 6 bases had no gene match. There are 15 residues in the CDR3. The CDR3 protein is CASSQRDRGFDEQFF. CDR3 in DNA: TGCGCCAGCAGCCAACGGGACAGGGGTTTCGATGAGCAGTTCTTC.

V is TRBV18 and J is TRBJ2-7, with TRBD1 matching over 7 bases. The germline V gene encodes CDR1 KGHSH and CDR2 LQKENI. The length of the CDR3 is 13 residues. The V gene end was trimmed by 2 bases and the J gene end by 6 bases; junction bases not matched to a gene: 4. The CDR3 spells CASSPDRAGEQYF. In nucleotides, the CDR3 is TGTGCCAGCTCACCAGACAGGGCTGGCGAGCAGTACTTC.

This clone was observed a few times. The CDR3 spells CASTQDRAGNTIYF. The CDR3 DNA reads as TGTGCCAGCACCCAAGACAGGGCTGGAAACACCATATATTTT. The chain carries TRBV7-9 and TRBJ1-3, with 7 nucleotides matching TRBD1. Germline V gives CDR1 SEHNR, CDR2 FQNEAQ (reference sequence). The CDR3 spans 14 residues. V lost 7 bases and J lost 2; bases outside the gene matches: 5.

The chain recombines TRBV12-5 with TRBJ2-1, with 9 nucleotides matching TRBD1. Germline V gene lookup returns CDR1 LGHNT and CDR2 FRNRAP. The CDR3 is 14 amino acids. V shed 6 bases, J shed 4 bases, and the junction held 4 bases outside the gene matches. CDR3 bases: TGTGCTAGTGGCTCGGGACAGGGATACAATGAGCAGTTCTTC. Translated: CASGSGQGYNEQFF.

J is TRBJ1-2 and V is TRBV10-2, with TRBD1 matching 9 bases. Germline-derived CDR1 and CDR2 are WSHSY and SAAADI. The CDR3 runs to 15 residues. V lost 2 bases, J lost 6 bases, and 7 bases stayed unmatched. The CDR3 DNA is TGCGCCAGCAGTGAGCCGGGACAGGGTAGGGATGGCTACACCTTC. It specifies CASSEPGQGRDGYTF.

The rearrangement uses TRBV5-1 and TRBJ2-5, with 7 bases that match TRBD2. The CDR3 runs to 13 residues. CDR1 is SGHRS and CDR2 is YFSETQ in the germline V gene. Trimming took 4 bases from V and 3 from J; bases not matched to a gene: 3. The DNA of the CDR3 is TGCGCCAGCAGCGGAAGCGGGAAAGAGACCCAGTACTTC. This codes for CASSGSGKETQYF.

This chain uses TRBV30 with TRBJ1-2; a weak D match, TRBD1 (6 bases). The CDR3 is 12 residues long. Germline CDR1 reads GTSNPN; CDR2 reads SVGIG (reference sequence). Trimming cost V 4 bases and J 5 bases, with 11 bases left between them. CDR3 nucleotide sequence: TGTGCCTGGACGGGGGGCGCTTATGGCTACACCTTC. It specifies CAWTGGAYGYTF. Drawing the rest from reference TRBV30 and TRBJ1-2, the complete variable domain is SQTIHQWPATLVQPVGSPLSLECTVEGTSNPNLYWYRQAAGRGLQLLFYSVGIGQISSEVPQNLSASRPQDRQFILSSKKLLLSDSGFYLCAWTGGAYGYTFGSGTRLTVV.

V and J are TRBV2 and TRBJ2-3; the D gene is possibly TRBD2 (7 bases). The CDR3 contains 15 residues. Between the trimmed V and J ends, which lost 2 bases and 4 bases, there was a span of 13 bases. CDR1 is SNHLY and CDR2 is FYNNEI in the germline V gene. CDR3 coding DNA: TGTGCCAGCAGTGAACTCGGGGAGGGGGCAGATACGCAGTATTTT. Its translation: CASSELGEGADTQYF.

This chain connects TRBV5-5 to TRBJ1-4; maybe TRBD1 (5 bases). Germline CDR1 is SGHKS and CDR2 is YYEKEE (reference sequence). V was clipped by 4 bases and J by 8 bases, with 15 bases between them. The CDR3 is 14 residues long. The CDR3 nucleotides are TGTGCCAGCAGCCTATCGACAGCGCGGGAAAAACTGTTTTTT. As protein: CASSLSTAREKLFF.

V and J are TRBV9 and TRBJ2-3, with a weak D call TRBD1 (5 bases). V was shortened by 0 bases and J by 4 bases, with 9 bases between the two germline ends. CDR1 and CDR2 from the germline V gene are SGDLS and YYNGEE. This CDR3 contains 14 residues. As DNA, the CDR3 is TGTGCCAGCAGCGTAGGAGTAGGGGCAGATACGCAGTATTTT. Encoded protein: CASSVGVGADTQYF.

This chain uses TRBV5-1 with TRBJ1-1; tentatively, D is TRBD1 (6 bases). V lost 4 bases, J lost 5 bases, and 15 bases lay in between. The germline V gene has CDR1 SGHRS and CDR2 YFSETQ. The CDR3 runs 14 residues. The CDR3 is CASSRGEMGTEAFF. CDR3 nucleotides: TGCGCCAGCAGCAGGGGGGAAATGGGGACTGAAGCTTTCTTT. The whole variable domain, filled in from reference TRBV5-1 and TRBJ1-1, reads KAGVTQTPRYLIKTRGQQVTLSCSPISGHRSVSWYQQTPGQGLQFLFEYFSETQRNKGNFPGRFSGRQFSNSRSEMNVSTLELGDSALYLCASSRGEMGTEAFFGQGTRLTVV.

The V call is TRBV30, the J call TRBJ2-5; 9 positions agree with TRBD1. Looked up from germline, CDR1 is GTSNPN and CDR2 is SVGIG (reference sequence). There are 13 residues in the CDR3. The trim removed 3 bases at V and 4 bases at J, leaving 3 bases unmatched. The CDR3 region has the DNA TGTGCCTGGAGACAGGGGGCAACAGAGACCCAGTACTTC. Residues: CAWRQGATETQYF.

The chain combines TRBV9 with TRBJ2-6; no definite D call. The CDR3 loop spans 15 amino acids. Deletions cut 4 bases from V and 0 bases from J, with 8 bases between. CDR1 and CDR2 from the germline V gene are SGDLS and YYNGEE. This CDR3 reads CASSPLGSGANVLTF. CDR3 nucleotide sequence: TGTGCCAGCAGCCCTCTCGGCTCTGGGGCCAACGTCCTGACTTTC. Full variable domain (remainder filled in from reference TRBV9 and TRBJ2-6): DSGVTQTPKHLITATGQRVTLRCSPRSGDLSVYWYQQSLDQGLQFLIQYYNGEERAKGNILERFSAQQFPDLHSELNLSSLELGDSALYFCASSPLGSGANVLTFGAGSRLTVL.

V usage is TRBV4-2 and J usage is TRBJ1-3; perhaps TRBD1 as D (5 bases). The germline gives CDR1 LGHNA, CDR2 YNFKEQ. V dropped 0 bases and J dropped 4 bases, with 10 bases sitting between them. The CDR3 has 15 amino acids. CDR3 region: CASSQEHRPGNTIYF. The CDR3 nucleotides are TGTGCCAGCAGCCAAGAACACAGGCCGGGAAACACCATATATTTT.

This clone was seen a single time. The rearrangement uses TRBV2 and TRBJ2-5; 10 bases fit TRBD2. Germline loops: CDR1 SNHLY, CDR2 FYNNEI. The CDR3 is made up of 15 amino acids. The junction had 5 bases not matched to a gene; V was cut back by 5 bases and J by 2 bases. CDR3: CASSPLAGVQETQYF. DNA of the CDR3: TGTGCCAGCAGTCCCCTAGCGGGAGTTCAAGAGACCCAGTACTTC.